This TCR beta chain was recovered during a study of human T cells and chemical hapten exposure. Study summary: Sensitization used 2% DPC on about 2 cm by about 2 cm upper inner arm skin.

A single record per CDR3 protein comes from TCRdb applying MiXCR to the RACE reads. The sample includes about 380,000 distinct CDR3 sequences, 4.8% seen only once; the top ten take approximately 2.3%. Study conclusions and caveats: TCRs exceeding a frequency of 1 in 1000 stayed unchanged under DPC sensitization.

The V gene's germline CDR1 is LGHDT and CDR2 YNNKEL (reference sequence). The CDR3 totals 15 residues. V dropped 1 base and J dropped 0 bases, with 9 bases sitting between them. This clonotype was observed a handful of times. Its target is unknown. Stated time point: patch test 1, 2 weeks after DPC sensitization. Treatment indicated: therapeutic diphenylcyclopropenone sensitization with weekly scalp DPC. Sequencing used whole blood, obtained in connection with sensitization to the hapten diphenylcyclopropenone (DPC). This receptor was taken from a woman aged 50 to 65 with alopecia areata. Some clones in this sample may be carry-over from other donors' samples. The chain is built from TRBV3-1 and TRBJ2-5, with no clear D. CDR3 DNA: TGTGCCAGCAGCCAAGGCCGCTCGAACCAAGAGACCCAGTACTTC. Residues: CASSQGRSNQETQYF.